The clone carrying this T cell receptor beta chain was counted many times. What it binds is unknown. The read comes to an end 3 residues before the CDR3 does, leaving the germline J gene to fill in the end. The repertoire was sequenced with immunoSEQ multiplex PCR; TCRdb's copy has only in-frame clones and lacks some. This table holds about 52,000 clones with no singletons; the top ten claim approximately 1.9%. Caucasian heritage predominated among both patients and controls. This record belongs to a study of T cell clonality in common variable immunodeficiency. After removal of 0 bases from V and 6 bases from J, the junction contained 2 bases not matched to a gene. The CDR3 is 15 residues long. Germline V CDR1 and CDR2: MRHNA, SNTAGT. Broader study findings: CVID subjects shared fewer TCRbeta clones than healthy controls did.

V and J are TRBV6-4 and TRBJ2-1; TRBD2 agrees at 10 bases. Sequences were obtained from peripheral blood mononuclear cells. This clonotype was sampled from a person aged 18 to 70 in good health. The CDR3: CASSDSPSGGNEQFF. The CDR3 bases that were read are TGTGCCAGCAGTGACTCGCCTAGCGGGGGCAATGAG.